Given below is one TCR beta chain in context. There are a few counts of this clonotype. Its target antigen remains unknown. Qualities for individual bases were not recorded, and no much larger clone is one base off. Library preparation was by 5' RACE. This sample was sequenced with an Illumina HiSeq 2000. A universal primer binding site was added through template switching, and the final cDNA carried a unique molecular identifier so that TCR cDNA molecules could be counted accurately. Specific primers in the conserved constant-segment region were used to synthesize first-strand cDNA for TCR alpha and beta chains. To control for contamination, each cDNA library was double barcoded with a SMART-Mk sample barcode plus Illumina barcodes. TruSeq adapter sequences along with Illumina sample barcodes were introduced in two successive PCR steps. TCR alpha and beta cDNA libraries were sequenced on the Illumina HiSeq platform with custom primers. In the paper's pipeline: Unique molecular identifiers were extracted from raw reads with MiGEC, and CDR3 positions were determined with MiXCR. For each individual, recombination models were inferred using an EM algorithm with the repgenHMM and IGoR tools. The analysis of shared clonotypes was done with the tcR package in R, with sharing normalized by the product of cloneset sizes. To study raw recombination without the effects of thymic and clonal selection, out-of-frame nonproductive sequences were analyzed. TCRdb took the public reads, trimmed them with fastp at Q25, ran MiXCR for clone calling and kept in-frame beta chains. Rows are unified per CDR3 protein, each entry keeping the most common DNA and genes. TCRdb, not the original authors, processed these V and J calls. In all, the sample holds hundreds of thousands of distinct CDR3 sequences, and about 20% of those were seen once. The ten largest account for more than 4% of the sample.

Taken from cysteine to phenylalanine, the CDR3 has 15 residues. Only the CDR3 part of the read is kept: 45 bases, read in frame from the first base. V is reduced by 0 bases and J by 4 bases, leaving a spacing of 12 bases between them. The germline V gene supplies CDR1 LGHNA and CDR2 YSLEER. Only healthy Caucasian donors were included. Three pairs of female monozygotic twins, all aged about 18 to 29 years, made up the twin cohort. Peripheral blood mononuclear cells were the source from which RNA for the TCR libraries was isolated. The sample belongs to a study of identical twins listed by TCRdb under 2016. About the full investigation: TCR alpha and beta repertoires from monozygotic twins, unrelated adults of various ages and cord blood were deep-sequenced to test whether fetal clonotypes persist. To rule out contamination, the twin experiments were replicated at different times with different library preparation protocols.

Findings and caveats that apply to the study as a whole: Out-of-frame TCR alpha sharing in monozygotic twins was systematically underestimated by recombination models, whereas sharing between unrelated individuals was in agreement with the recombination models. A weaker excess of twin sharing was found in beta out-of-frame sequences because the signal-to-noise ratio was lowered by fewer shared sequences. Zero-insertion analyses could be partly confounded by invariant T cells such as MAIT and iNKT, though diverse VJ usage argued against such confounding for most clonotypes. Abundant cord blood beta clonotypes had fewer insertions, young adult naive repertoires showed a similar but weaker trend, and memory repertoires showed no such trend. Compared with coincidental sharing between unrelated individuals, an excess of low generation-probability sequences was observed among out-of-frame TCR alpha sequences shared between twins. Because the same donors could not be followed over many years, the conclusions depended on cross-sectional statistical analysis.

These sequences were also reported in another study, on T cells expressing NK-cell markers. From the second report: Under 10 donors provided sorted CD3+CD56+NKG2C+, CD3+CD56+NKG2C- and CD3+CD56-NKG2C+ T-cell subsets, whose TCR beta-chain repertoires were profiled. Of the eight sequenced donors, seven were found to be HCMV-seropositive and one was found to be HCMV-seronegative. In several experiments an anti-gammadeltaTCR antibody was added to restrict sorting to alphabetaTCR-expressing T cells. In 5 to 7 donors, the dominant CD3+CD56+NKG2C+ clonotypes were found to rank among the top 10 CD8+ clonotypes and to make up about 1.0-7.5% of CD8+ T cells. Those dominant clonotypes were again the most abundant among CD3+CD56-NKG2C+ cells in several donors, at roughly 25-65%. It remained unclear whether the expanded NKG2C-expressing T cell clones were specific for HCMV antigens. Randomly selected healthy volunteers, three men and five women, were used as the eight sequenced donors. To determine HCMV serostatus, a commercial ELISA kit was used to detect HCMV-specific IgG in serum. Bulk peripheral blood T-cell repertoires were additionally sequenced from unsorted PBMC for a handful of donors. MIGEC handled demultiplexing of the reads and grouping by UMI, while MiTCR was used to assemble and quantify clonotypes. To exclude erroneous sequences, any TCR cDNA sequence not supported by at least two reads was discarded. Downstream repertoire analysis used the tcR package, and clonotypes were matched across fractions by CDR3 nucleotide sequence plus V segment. VDJmatch was used to annotate antigen specificity against VDJdb, with one amino acid substitution allowed in CDR3.

The specimen was PBMCs. The sequence is built from TRBV4-3 and TRBJ2-5; the D segment cannot be called with confidence. The receptor comes from a woman aged 18-29 years in good health. This receptor has the CDR3 CASSQEGRPGETQYF. The DNA sequence is TGCGCCAGCAGCCAAGAGGGCAGGCCCGGAGAGACCCAGTACTTC.